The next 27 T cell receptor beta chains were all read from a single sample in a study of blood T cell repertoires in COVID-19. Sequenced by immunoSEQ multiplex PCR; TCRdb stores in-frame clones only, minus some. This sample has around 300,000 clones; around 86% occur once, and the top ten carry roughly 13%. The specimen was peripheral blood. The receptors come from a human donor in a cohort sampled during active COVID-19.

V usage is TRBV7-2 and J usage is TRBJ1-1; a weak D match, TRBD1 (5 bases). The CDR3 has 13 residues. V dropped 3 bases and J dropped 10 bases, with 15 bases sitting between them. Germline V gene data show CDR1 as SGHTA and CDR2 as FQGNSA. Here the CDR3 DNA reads TGTGCCAGCAGCTTCGGGACTGAGCTCGGAGCTTTCTTT. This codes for CASSFGTELGAFF.

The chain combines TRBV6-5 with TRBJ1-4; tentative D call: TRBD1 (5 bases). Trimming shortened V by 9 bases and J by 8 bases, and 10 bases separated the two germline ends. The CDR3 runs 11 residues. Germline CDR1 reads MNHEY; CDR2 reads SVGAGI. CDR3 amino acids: CASVRGEKLFF. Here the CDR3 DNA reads TGTGCCAGTGTTCGGGGGGAAAAACTGTTTTTT.

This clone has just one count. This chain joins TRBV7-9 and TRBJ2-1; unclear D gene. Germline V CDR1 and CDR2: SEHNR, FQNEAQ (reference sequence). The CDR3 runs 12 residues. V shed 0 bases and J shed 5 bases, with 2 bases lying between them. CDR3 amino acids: CASSLANNEQFF. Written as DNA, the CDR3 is TGTGCCAGCAGCTTAGCTAACAATGAGCAGTTCTTC. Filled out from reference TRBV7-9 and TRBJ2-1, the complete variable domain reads DTGVSQNPRHKITKRGQNVTFRCDPISEHNRLYWYRQTLGQGPEFLTYFQNEAQLEKSRLLSDRFSAERPKGSFSTLEIQRTEQGDSAMYLCASSLANNEQFFGPGTRLTVL.

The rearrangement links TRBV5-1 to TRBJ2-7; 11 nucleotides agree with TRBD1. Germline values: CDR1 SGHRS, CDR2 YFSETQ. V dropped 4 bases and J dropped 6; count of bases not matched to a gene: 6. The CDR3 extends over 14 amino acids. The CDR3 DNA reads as TGCGCCAGCAGCGGGACAGGGGGTTCGCTCGAGCAGTACTTC. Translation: CASSGTGGSLEQYF.

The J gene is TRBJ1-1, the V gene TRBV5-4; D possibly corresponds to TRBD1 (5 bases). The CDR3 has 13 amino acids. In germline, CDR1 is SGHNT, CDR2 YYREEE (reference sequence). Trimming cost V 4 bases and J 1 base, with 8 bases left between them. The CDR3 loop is CASSKTENTEAFF. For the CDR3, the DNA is TGTGCCAGCAGCAAGACAGAGAACACTGAAGCTTTCTTT.

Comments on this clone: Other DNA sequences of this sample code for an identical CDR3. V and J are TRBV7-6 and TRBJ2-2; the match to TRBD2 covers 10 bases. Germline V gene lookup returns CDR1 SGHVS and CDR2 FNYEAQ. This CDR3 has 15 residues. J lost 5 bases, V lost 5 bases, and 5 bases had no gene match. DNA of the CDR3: TGTGCCAGCAGCCTTTTAGCGGGAGGAACCGGGGAGCTGTTTTTT. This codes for CASSLLAGGTGELFF.

The CDR3 is CASSPIPTGSGGYTF. Written as DNA, the CDR3 is TGTGCCAGCAGCCCCATCCCCACAGGGTCAGGTGGCTACACCTTC. This chain connects TRBV7-2 to TRBJ1-2; a weak D match, TRBD1 (6 bases). Germline CDR1 and CDR2: SGHTA and FQGNSA. This CDR3 is 15 amino acids long. The ends were cut back, 5 bases at V and 7 bases at J, with 20 bases in the middle.

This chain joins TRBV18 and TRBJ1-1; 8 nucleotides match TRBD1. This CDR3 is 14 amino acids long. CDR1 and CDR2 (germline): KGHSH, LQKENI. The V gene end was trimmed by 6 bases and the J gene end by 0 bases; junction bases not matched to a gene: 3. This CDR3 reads CASSRDRLNTEAFF. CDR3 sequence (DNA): TGTGCCAGCTCTCGGGACAGGTTGAACACTGAAGCTTTCTTT.

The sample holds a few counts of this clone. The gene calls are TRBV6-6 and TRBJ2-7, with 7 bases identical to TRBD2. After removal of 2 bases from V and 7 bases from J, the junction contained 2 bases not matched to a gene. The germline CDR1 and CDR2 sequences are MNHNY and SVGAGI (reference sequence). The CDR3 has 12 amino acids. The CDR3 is CASSYGEGEQYF. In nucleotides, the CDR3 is TGTGCCAGCAGTTACGGGGAGGGGGAGCAGTACTTC.

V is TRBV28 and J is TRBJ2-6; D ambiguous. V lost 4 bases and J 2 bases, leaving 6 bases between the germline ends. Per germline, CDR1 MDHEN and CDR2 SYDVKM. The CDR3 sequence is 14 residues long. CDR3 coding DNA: TGTGCCAGCAGTTCTTCTCCTGGGGCCAACGTCCTGACTTTC. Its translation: CASSSSPGANVLTF.

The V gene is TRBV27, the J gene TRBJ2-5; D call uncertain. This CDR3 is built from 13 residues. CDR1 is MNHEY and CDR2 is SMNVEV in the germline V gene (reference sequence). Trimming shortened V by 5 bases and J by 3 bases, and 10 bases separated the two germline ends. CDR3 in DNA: TGTGCCAGCAGTCCTCCACTGAAAGAGACCCAGTACTTC. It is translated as CASSPPLKETQYF.

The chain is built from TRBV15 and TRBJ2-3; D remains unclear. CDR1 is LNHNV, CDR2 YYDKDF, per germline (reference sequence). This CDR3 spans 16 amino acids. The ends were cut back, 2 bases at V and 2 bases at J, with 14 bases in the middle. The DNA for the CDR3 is TGTGCCACCAGCAGAAGCCCCGGGTCAAACACAGATACGCAGTATTTT. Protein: CATSRSPGSNTDTQYF.

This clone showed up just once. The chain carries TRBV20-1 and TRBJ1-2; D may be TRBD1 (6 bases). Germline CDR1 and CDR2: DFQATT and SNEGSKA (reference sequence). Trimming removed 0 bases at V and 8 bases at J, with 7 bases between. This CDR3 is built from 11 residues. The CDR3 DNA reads TGCAGTGCTAGAGAGGACAGAGGCTACACCTTC. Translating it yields CSAREDRGYTF.

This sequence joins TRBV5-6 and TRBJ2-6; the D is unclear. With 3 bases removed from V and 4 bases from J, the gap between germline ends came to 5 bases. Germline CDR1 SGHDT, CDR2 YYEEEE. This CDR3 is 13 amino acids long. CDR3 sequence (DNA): TGTGCCAGCAGCTCTAGGGGGGCCAACGTCCTGACTTTC. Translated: CASSSRGANVLTF.

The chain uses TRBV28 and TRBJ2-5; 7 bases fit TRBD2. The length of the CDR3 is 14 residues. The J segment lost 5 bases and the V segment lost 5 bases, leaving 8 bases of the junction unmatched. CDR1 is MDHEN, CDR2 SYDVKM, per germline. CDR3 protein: CASSPLAGVETQYF. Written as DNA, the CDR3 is TGTGCCAGCAGTCCCCTGGCGGGAGTGGAGACCCAGTACTTC.

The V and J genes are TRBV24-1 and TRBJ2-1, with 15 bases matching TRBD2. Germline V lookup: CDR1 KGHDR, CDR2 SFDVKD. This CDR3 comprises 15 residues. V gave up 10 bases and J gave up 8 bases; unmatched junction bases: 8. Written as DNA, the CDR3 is TGTGCCACGAGGACTAGCGGGAGGGCGGGGGATGAGCAGTTCTTC. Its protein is CATRTSGRAGDEQFF.

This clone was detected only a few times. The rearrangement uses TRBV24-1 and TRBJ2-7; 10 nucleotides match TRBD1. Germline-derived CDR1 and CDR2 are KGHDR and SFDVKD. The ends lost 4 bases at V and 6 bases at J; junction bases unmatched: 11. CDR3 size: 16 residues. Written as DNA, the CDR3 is TGTGCCACCAGTGAGGGGGGCCCGGGACAGGGGCGCGAGCAGTACTTC. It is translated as CATSEGGPGQGREQYF.

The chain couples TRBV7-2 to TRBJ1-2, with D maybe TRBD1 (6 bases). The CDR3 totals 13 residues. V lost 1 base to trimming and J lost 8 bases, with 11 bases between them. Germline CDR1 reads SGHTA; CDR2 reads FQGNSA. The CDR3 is CASSLGQVEGYTF. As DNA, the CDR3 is TGTGCCAGCAGCTTAGGACAGGTGGAGGGCTACACCTTC.

In DNA form, the CDR3 reads TGTGCCAGCAGTGAAGGGGCCGATTCCGTCAGAAAAGCTTTCTTT. Translation gives CASSEGADSVRKAFF. This chain connects TRBV6-1 to TRBJ1-1; D gene uncertain. The V end was cut by 1 base, the J end by 9 bases, with 18 bases between. CDR1 is MNHNS, CDR2 SASEGT, per germline. CDR3 length equals 15 residues.

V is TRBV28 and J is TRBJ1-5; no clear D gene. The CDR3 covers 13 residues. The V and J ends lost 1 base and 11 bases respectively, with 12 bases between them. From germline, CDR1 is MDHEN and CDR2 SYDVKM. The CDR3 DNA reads TGTGCCAGCAGTTTATCTGTCCCCCCGTCCCAGCATTTT. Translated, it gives CASSLSVPPSQHF. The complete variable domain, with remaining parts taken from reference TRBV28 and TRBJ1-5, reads DVKVTQSSRYLVKRTGEKVFLECVQDMDHENMFWYRQDPGLGLRLIYFSYDVKMKEKGDIPEGYSVSREKKERFSLILESASTNQTSMYLCASSLSVPPSQHFGDGTRLSIL.

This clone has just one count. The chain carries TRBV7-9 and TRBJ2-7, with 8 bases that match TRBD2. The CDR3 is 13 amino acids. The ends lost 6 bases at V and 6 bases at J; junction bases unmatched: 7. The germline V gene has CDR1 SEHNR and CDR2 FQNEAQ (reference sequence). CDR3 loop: CASRGLVKGEQYF. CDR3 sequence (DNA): TGTGCCAGCAGGGGACTAGTTAAGGGCGAGCAGTACTTC.

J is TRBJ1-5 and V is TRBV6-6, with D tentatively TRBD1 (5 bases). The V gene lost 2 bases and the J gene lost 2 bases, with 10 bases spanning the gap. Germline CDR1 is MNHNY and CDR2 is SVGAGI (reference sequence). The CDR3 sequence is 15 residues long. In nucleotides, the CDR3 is TGTGCCAGCAGTTACGACAGCCGAGGCAATCAGCCCCAGCATTTT. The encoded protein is CASSYDSRGNQPQHF.

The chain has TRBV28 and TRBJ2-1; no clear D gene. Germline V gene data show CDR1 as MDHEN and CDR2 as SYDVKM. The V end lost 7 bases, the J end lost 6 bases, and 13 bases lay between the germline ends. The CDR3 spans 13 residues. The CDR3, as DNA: TGTGCCAGCATCCTTTCTCCCTCCAATGAGCAGTTCTTC. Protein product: CASILSPSNEQFF.

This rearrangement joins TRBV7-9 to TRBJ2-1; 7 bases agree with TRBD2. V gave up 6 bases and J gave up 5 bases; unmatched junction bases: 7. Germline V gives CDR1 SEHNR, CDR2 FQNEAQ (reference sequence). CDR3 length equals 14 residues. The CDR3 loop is CASRSGMGDNEQFF. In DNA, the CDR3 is TGTGCCAGCAGGAGCGGGATGGGCGACAATGAGCAGTTCTTC.

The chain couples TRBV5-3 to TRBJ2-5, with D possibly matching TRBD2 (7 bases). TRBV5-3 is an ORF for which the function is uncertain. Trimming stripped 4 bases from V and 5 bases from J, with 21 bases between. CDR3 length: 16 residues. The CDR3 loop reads CARSPSGRGRWETQYF. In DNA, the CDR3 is TGTGCCAGAAGCCCTTCTGGGCGGGGGCGGTGGGAGACCCAGTACTTC.

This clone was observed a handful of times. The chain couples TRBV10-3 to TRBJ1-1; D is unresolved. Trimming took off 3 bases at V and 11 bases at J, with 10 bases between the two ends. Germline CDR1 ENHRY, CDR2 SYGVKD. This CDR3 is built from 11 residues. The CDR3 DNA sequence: TGTGCCATCAGTGATGGAACGGGGGCTTTCTTT. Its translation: CAISDGTGAFF.

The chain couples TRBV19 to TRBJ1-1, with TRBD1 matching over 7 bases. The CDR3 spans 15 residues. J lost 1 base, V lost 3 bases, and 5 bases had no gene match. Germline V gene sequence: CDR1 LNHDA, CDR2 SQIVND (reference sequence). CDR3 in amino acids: CASSIYGTANTEAFF. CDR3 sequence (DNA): TGTGCCAGTAGTATTTACGGGACAGCGAACACTGAAGCTTTCTTT.